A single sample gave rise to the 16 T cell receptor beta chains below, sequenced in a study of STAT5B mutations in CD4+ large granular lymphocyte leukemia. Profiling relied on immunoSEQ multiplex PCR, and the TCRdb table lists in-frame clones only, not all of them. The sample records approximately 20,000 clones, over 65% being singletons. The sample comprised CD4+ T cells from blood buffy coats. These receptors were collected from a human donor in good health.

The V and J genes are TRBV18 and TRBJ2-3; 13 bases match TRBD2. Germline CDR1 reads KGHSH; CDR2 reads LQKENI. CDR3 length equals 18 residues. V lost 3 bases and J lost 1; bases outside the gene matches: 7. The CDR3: CASSPGLAGARGTDTQYF. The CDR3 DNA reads TGTGCCAGCTCACCCGGACTAGCGGGGGCCCGGGGCACAGATACGCAGTATTTT.

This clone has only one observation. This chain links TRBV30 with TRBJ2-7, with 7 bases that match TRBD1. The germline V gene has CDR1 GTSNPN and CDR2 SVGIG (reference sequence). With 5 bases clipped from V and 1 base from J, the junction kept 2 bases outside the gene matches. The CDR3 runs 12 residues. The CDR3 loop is CAWGTVSYEQYF. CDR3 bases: TGTGCCTGGGGGACAGTGTCCTACGAGCAGTACTTC.

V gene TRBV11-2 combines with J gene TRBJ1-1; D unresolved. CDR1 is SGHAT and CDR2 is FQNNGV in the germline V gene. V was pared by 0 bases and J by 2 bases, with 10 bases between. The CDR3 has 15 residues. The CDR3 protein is CASSLDQRPNTEAFF. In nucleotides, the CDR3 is TGTGCCAGCAGCTTAGACCAGAGACCCAACACTGAAGCTTTCTTT.

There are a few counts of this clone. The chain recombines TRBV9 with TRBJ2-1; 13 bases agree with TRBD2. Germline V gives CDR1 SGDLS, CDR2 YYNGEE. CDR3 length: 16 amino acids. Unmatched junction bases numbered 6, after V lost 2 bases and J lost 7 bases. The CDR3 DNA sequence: TGTGCCAGCAGCGTGCTCGGGACTAGCGGGATGAATGAGCAGTTCTTC. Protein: CASSVLGTSGMNEQFF.

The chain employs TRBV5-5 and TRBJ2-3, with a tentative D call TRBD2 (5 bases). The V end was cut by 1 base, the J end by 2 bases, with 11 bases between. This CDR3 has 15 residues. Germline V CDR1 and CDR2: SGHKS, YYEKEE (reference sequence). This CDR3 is CASSLYGESTDTQYF. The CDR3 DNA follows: TGTGCCAGCAGCTTGTACGGGGAGTCCACAGATACGCAGTATTTT.

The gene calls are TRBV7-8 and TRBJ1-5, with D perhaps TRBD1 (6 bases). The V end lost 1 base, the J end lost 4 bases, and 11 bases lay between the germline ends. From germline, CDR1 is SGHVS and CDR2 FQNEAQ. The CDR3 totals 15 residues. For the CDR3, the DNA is TGTGCCAGCAGCTTAGTGAATACAGGGAATCAGCCCCAGCATTTT. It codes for CASSLVNTGNQPQHF.

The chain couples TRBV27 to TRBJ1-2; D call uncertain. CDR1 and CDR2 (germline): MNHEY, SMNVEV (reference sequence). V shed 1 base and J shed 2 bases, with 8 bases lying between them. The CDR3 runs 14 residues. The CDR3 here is CASSLYPGNYGYTF. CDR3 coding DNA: TGTGCCAGCAGTTTATATCCGGGGAACTATGGCTACACCTTC.

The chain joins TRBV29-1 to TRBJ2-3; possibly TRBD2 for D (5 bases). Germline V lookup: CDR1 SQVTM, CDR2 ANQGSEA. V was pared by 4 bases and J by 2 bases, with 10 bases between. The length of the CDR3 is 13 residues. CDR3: CSVVGGFTDTQYF. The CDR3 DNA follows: TGCAGCGTTGTCGGCGGGTTCACAGATACGCAGTATTTT.

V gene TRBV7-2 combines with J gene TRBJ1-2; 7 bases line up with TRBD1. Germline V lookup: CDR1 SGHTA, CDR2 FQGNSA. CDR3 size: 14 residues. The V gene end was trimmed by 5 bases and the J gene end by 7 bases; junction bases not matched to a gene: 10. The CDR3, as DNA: TGTGCCAGCAGCCCCGAGACAGGGAAGCGTGGCTACACCTTC. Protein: CASSPETGKRGYTF.

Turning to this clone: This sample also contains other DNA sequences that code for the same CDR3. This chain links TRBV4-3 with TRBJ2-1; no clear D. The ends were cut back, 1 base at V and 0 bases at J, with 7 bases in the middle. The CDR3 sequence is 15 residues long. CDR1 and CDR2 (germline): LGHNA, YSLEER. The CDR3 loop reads CASSQGGSSYNEQFF. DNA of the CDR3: TGCGCCAGCAGCCAAGGGGGTAGCTCCTACAATGAGCAGTTCTTC.

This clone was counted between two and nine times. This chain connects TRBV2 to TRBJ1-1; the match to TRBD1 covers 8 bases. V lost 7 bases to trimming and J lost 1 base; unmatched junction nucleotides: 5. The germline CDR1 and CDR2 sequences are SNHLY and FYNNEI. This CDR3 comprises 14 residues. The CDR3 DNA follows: TGTGCCAGCATTCGGACAGGGTCGAACACTGAAGCTTTCTTT. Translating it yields CASIRTGSNTEAFF.

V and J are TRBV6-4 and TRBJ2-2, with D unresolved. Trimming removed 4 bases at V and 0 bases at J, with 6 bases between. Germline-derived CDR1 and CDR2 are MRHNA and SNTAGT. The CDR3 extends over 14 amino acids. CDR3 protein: CASSASANTGELFF. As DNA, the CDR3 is TGTGCCAGCAGTGCCAGCGCGAACACCGGGGAGCTGTTTTTT.

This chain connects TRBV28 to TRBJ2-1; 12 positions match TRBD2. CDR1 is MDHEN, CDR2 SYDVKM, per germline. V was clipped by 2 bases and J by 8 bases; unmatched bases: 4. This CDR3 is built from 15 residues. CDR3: CASSLLAGGPDEQFF. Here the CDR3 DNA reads TGTGCCAGCAGTTTACTAGCGGGAGGGCCGGATGAGCAGTTCTTC. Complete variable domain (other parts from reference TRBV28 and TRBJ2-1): DVKVTQSSRYLVKRTGEKVFLECVQDMDHENMFWYRQDPGLGLRLIYFSYDVKMKEKGDIPEGYSVSREKKERFSLILESASTNQTSMYLCASSLLAGGPDEQFFGPGTRLTVL.

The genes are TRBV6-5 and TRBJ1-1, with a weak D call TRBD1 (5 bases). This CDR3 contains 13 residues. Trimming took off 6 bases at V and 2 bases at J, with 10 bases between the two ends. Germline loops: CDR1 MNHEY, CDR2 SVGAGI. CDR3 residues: CASRRGINTEAFF. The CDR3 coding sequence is TGTGCCAGCAGGCGGGGGATTAACACTGAAGCTTTCTTT.

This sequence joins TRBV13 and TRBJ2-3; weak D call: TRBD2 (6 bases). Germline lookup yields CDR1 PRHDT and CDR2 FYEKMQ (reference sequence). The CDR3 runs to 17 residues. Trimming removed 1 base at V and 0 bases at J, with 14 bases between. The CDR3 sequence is CASSLAERALSTDTQYF. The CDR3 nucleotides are TGTGCCAGCAGCTTAGCAGAGCGGGCCCTTAGCACAGATACGCAGTATTTT.

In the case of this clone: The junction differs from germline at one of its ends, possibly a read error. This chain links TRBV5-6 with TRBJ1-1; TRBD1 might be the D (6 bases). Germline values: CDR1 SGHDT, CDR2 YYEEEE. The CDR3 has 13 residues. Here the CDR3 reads CASSLGGGQRPIF. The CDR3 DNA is TGTGCCAGCAGCTTGGGGGGGGGACAACGCCCGATTTTT. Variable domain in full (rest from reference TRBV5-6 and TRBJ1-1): DAGVTQSPTHLIKTRGQQVTLRCSPKSGHDTVSWYQQALGQGPQFIFQYYEEEERQRGNFPDRFSGHQFPNYSSELNVNALLLGDSALYLCASSLGGGQRPIFGQGTRLTVV.